The 25 T cell receptor beta chains reported below all come from one sample, sequenced in a study of T cell responses to AZD1222 COVID-19 vaccine. TCRdb keeps only in-frame clones here, not all; method: immunoSEQ multiplex PCR. The profile covers under 150,000 clones, with roughly 89% appearing a single time and 1.1% taken by the ten largest. The sequencing used peripheral blood, collected 28 days after the second AZD1222 dose. These receptors were collected from an adult who received the AZD1222 COVID-19 vaccine.

The chain has TRBV13 and TRBJ2-5, with 8 bases aligning to TRBD2. J gave up 5 bases and V 5 bases, and 10 bases lay outside the gene matches. This CDR3 comprises 15 residues. Germline values: CDR1 PRHDT, CDR2 FYEKMQ (reference sequence). The CDR3 sequence is CASSPTGTRGETQYF. CDR3 DNA: TGTGCCAGCAGCCCAACCGGGACTAGGGGGGAGACCCAGTACTTC.

The CDR3: CASSLAGTSGGDTQYF. The DNA for the CDR3 is TGTGCCAGCAGCTTGGCCGGGACTAGCGGGGGAGATACGCAGTATTTT. V gene TRBV7-2 combines with J gene TRBJ2-3; 14 bases align to TRBD2. Trimming took 3 bases from V and 5 from J; bases not matched to a gene: 4. Per the germline V gene, CDR1 is SGHTA and CDR2 is FQGNSA. This CDR3 is built from 16 residues.

The chain uses TRBV19 and TRBJ1-3; D not certain. The CDR3 runs 15 residues. V was trimmed by 7 bases and J by 8 bases, leaving 21 bases between them. CDR1 and CDR2 (germline): LNHDA, SQIVND (reference sequence). CDR3 sequence reads: CASNWASPEGYTIYF. CDR3 sequence (DNA): TGTGCCAGTAATTGGGCCTCACCGGAGGGATACACCATATATTTT.

The J gene is TRBJ1-1, the V gene TRBV27; D gene unclear. The germline V and J ends were trimmed by 8 bases and 5 bases, with 21 bases remaining between them. Germline V gives CDR1 MNHEY, CDR2 SMNVEV (reference sequence). CDR3 size: 15 residues. In nucleotides, the CDR3 is TGTGCCAGCTTTTTAGTCCGGTTAACAAGGACTGAAGCTTTCTTT. Translation: CASFLVRLTRTEAFF.

The rearrangement links TRBV4-2 to TRBJ2-7, with 10 bases that match TRBD2. The CDR3 is 17 amino acids. V lost 0 bases and J lost 7; bases outside the gene matches: 12. From germline, CDR1 is LGHNA and CDR2 YNFKEQ. In nucleotides, the CDR3 is TGTGCCAGCAGCCAAGAGTTAGCGGGGACTAGCGTGGGGGAGCAGTACTTC. Protein sequence: CASSQELAGTSVGEQYF.

The table lists this clone with a few counts. The rearrangement uses TRBV6-1 and TRBJ1-2; D may be TRBD1 (5 bases). CDR1 is MNHNS, CDR2 SASEGT, per germline. Trimming removed 1 base at V and 0 bases at J, with 15 bases between. The CDR3 runs 17 residues. The CDR3 DNA reads as TGTGCCAGCAGTGAAGTAGAAGGGGCCATAGCTAACTATGGCTACACCTTC. This sequence encodes CASSEVEGAIANYGYTF.

The chain carries TRBV20-1 and TRBJ1-1, with no clear D. In germline, CDR1 is DFQATT, CDR2 SNEGSKA (reference sequence). V lost 4 bases to trimming and J lost 8 bases, with 11 bases between them. This CDR3 has 11 amino acids. Written as DNA, the CDR3 is TGCAGTGCTATGGTAAGGAGGGAAGCTTTCTTT. It is translated as CSAMVRREAFF.

V and J are TRBV30 and TRBJ1-6, with a tentative D call TRBD1 (5 bases). V was clipped by 4 bases and J by 10 bases, with 14 bases between them. CDR1 is GTSNPN, CDR2 SVGIG, per germline (reference sequence). CDR3 length equals 13 residues. In nucleotides, the CDR3 is TGTGCCTGGACCCGGGACGGAGGGTCACCCCTCCACTTT. Its translation: CAWTRDGGSPLHF.

This rearrangement joins TRBV30 to TRBJ1-2, with D uncertain. The CDR3 extends over 14 amino acids. CDR1 is GTSNPN, CDR2 SVGIG, per germline (reference sequence). V lost 2 bases and J lost 4, with 14 bases in between. CDR3 in DNA: TGTGCCTGGAGTTCAGAGACACCGCCCTATGGCTACACCTTC. It yields the protein CAWSSETPPYGYTF.

The chain links TRBV3-1 (or the pseudogene TRBV3-2) to TRBJ2-6; either TRBD1 or TRBD2 may supply D (6 bases each). The ends were cut back, 4 bases at V and 0 bases at J, with 13 bases in the middle. CDR1 LGHDT and CDR2 YNNKEL come from the germline V gene (reference sequence). This CDR3 contains 17 residues. CDR3 DNA sequence: TGTGCCAGCAGCCCGACAGGAGGGACCTCTGGGGCCAACGTCCTGACTTTC. Protein sequence: CASSPTGGTSGANVLTF.

The chain is built from TRBV5-1 and TRBJ1-5; the D gene is possibly TRBD1 (6 bases). In germline, CDR1 is SGHRS, CDR2 YFSETQ. This CDR3 is 15 amino acids long. The V end lost 2 bases, the J end lost 4 bases, and 13 bases lay between the germline ends. The CDR3 nucleotides read TGCGCCAGCAGCTTTACGGACAGTCGTAATCAGCCCCAGCATTTT. Protein product: CASSFTDSRNQPQHF.

V gene TRBV19 combines with J gene TRBJ1-5; TRBD1 is a possible D gene (5 bases). The CDR3 length is 15 residues. V lost 5 bases and J 1 base, leaving 12 bases between the germline ends. CDR1 is LNHDA and CDR2 is SQIVND in the germline V gene (reference sequence). This CDR3 is CASSLGDGSNQPQHF. The CDR3 DNA is TGTGCCAGTAGTTTAGGGGATGGAAGCAATCAGCCCCAGCATTTT.

The chain combines TRBV5-4 with TRBJ1-4; the D gene is possibly TRBD1 (5 bases). The CDR3 spans 14 residues. Trimming stripped 0 bases from V and 4 bases from J, with 7 bases between. Looked up from germline, CDR1 is SGHNT and CDR2 is YYREEE (reference sequence). In DNA, the CDR3 is TGTGCCAGCAGCTTGGGCAGGGATAATGAAAAACTGTTTTTT. Amino acids: CASSLGRDNEKLFF.

This clone was picked up one time. The chain recombines TRBV5-1 with TRBJ2-2, with D perhaps matching TRBD1 (5 bases). Per the germline V gene, CDR1 is SGHRS and CDR2 is YFSETQ. The CDR3 covers 15 residues. The ends were cut back, 3 bases at V and 4 bases at J, with 13 bases in the middle. CDR3 sequence (DNA): TGCGCCAGCAGCTCACAGGCAATCTCCACCGGGGAGCTGTTTTTT. Its translation: CASSSQAISTGELFF.

V is TRBV9 and J is TRBJ2-3; D is perhaps TRBD2 (5 bases). Per the germline V gene, CDR1 is SGDLS and CDR2 is YYNGEE. The CDR3 loop spans 15 amino acids. The V gene lost 1 base and the J gene lost 4 bases, with 13 bases spanning the gap. The CDR3 sequence is CASSVLAVGPDTQYF. CDR3 nucleotide sequence: TGTGCCAGCAGCGTACTAGCCGTAGGTCCAGATACGCAGTATTTT. Full variable domain (outside the CDR3, taken from reference TRBV9 and TRBJ2-3): DSGVTQTPKHLITATGQRVTLRCSPRSGDLSVYWYQQSLDQGLQFLIQYYNGEERAKGNILERFSAQQFPDLHSELNLSSLELGDSALYFCASSVLAVGPDTQYFGPGTRLTVL.

The gene calls are TRBV28 and TRBJ1-2; no reliable D call. This CDR3 comprises 13 residues. The germline V gene encodes CDR1 MDHEN and CDR2 SYDVKM. With 5 bases removed from V and 2 bases from J, the gap between germline ends came to 9 bases. The DNA for the CDR3 is TGTGCCAGCAGTCCCCCCGGGAACTATGGCTACACCTTC. Protein sequence: CASSPPGNYGYTF.

In its sample, this clone was seen a few times. The chain combines TRBV7-9 with TRBJ2-7; D remains ambiguous. Germline V gene sequence: CDR1 SEHNR, CDR2 FQNEAQ (reference sequence). CDR3 length: 14 amino acids. The V end lost 1 base, the J end lost 2 bases, and 9 bases lay between the germline ends. The chain's CDR3 is CASSLGGLAYEQYF. The CDR3 DNA sequence: TGTGCCAGCAGCTTAGGAGGCCTAGCCTACGAGCAGTACTTC.

V usage is TRBV27 and J usage is TRBJ1-5; D uncertain. Trimming left V 6 bases short and J 7 bases short, with 13 bases between. Germline V gene data show CDR1 as MNHEY and CDR2 as SMNVEV (reference sequence). CDR3 length: 13 amino acids. The CDR3 here is CASRKGVGQPQHF. CDR3 DNA: TGTGCCAGCAGGAAAGGAGTCGGGCAGCCCCAGCATTTT.

The chain has TRBV7-2 and TRBJ2-6; the D is unclear. Per the germline V gene, CDR1 is SGHTA and CDR2 is FQGNSA. This CDR3 has 16 amino acids. V lost 1 base and J lost 0, with 7 bases in between. The CDR3 nucleotides are TGTGCCAGCAGCTTAGGACACAACTCTGGGGCCAACGTCCTGACTTTC. It specifies CASSLGHNSGANVLTF.

The chain is built from TRBV7-9 and TRBJ1-4; a possible D gene is TRBD1 (5 bases). This CDR3 spans 17 amino acids. Germline CDR1 is SEHNR and CDR2 is FQNEAQ (reference sequence). The V gene lost 0 bases and the J gene lost 6 bases, with 17 bases spanning the gap. The CDR3 here is CASSLAEFGTADEKLFF. CDR3 in DNA: TGTGCCAGCAGCTTAGCCGAATTCGGGACCGCCGATGAAAAACTGTTTTTT.

The rearrangement joins TRBV5-1 to TRBJ2-5, with D possibly TRBD2 on 5 matching bases. Between the trimmed V and J ends, which lost 5 bases and 0 bases, there was a span of 11 bases. Germline V gives CDR1 SGHRS, CDR2 YFSETQ. The CDR3 sequence is 14 residues long. Here the CDR3 reads CASREVSYQETQYF. As DNA, the CDR3 is TGCGCCAGCAGGGAGGTGTCCTACCAAGAGACCCAGTACTTC.

The V and J genes are TRBV5-1 and TRBJ1-2; D gene ambiguous. V gave up 0 bases and J gave up 0 bases, with 9 bases separating them. Per germline, CDR1 SGHRS and CDR2 YFSETQ. The CDR3 covers 15 residues. The CDR3 DNA reads TGCGCCAGCAGCTTGGTCGCCGGCTCTAACTATGGCTACACCTTC. Its protein product is CASSLVAGSNYGYTF.

V is TRBV7-5 and J is TRBJ1-1; the D segment call TRBD1 is taken from the table without a DNA check. TRBV7-5 is an annotated pseudogene. CDR3 length: 15 residues. Here the CDR3 DNA reads TGTGTCAGAAGCCCTTTGAAGGACAGGAACACTGAAGCTTTCTTT. Its translation is CVRSPLKDRNTEAFF.

V is TRBV10-3 and J is TRBJ1-2; a weak D match, TRBD1 (5 bases). The germline V and J ends were trimmed by 8 bases and 6 bases, with 16 bases remaining between them. The CDR3 runs to 13 residues. The germline CDR1 and CDR2 sequences are ENHRY and SYGVKD. The CDR3 DNA reads as TGTGCCATCTCGAAGGTTCAGGGCAATGGCTACACCTTC. It translates to CAISKVQGNGYTF.

This chain uses TRBV19 with TRBJ2-7, with 10 bases fitting TRBD2. CDR3 length: 15 amino acids. V dropped 1 base and J dropped 4; count of bases not matched to a gene: 4. The germline gives CDR1 LNHDA, CDR2 SQIVND (reference sequence). CDR3 residues: CASSIAGLAVYEQYF. CDR3 DNA: TGTGCCAGTAGTATAGCAGGACTAGCGGTATACGAGCAGTACTTC.